This TCR beta chain stems from a study of blood T cell repertoires in COVID-19. Study as a whole: Sources were T cells, B-cell-depleted T cells, or PBMCs; the material itself was cDNA or gDNA.

Method: immunoSEQ multiplex PCR; TCRdb's copy keeps in-frame clones and lacks some. In the table there are 150,000 to 200,000 clones, 70% to 90% of which are singletons. Trimming took 0 bases from V and 7 from J, leaving 15 bases between them. Germline V gene data show CDR1 as LGHNA and CDR2 as YSLEER. This CDR3 comprises 15 residues. Sequencing used PBMCs or T cells enriched from blood (not recorded which). This TCR was recovered from a woman aged 45-65 years who had recovered from COVID-19. The chain recombines TRBV4-3 with TRBJ1-1, with D hard to call. The CDR3 DNA is TGCGCCAGCAGCCAAGACGGTGGGGAGAACTTTGAAGCTTTCTTT. It translates to CASSQDGGENFEAFF.